Listed below are T cell receptor beta chains from one sample, sequenced in a study of blood T cell repertoires in COVID-19. This table comes from immunoSEQ multiplex PCR, and its TCRdb copy is limited to in-frame clones, with some not included. The sample contains under 150,000 clones, almost 85% of which appear only once. Sequenced sample: peripheral blood. The source is a man aged 55 to 70 with acute or convalescent COVID-19. Each CDR3 is given with its conserved first and last residue. Each record gives: V gene, D gene, J gene, clone size, CDR3 protein, CDR3 DNA. A D gene is named only where the DNA matches it firmly. Size tells how often a clone was seen (once, few, many) or the class of an expanded clone, and some rows leave it out.

V gene: TRBV7-3; D gene: NA; J gene: TRBJ1-2; clone size: NA; CDR3 protein: CASSPRGGAGNYGYTF; CDR3 DNA: TGTGCCAGCAGCCCCCGCGGGGGGGCAGGGAACTATGGCTACACCTTC
V gene: TRBV5-1; D gene: NA; J gene: TRBJ1-2; clone size: NA; CDR3 protein: CASSPTRGLIAPNYGYTF; CDR3 DNA: TGCGCCAGCAGCCCAACGCGGGGGTTAATCGCGCCTAACTATGGCTACACCTTC
V gene: TRBV19; D gene: TRBD1; J gene: TRBJ1-5; clone size: NA; CDR3 protein: CASSPQGADQPQHF; CDR3 DNA: TGTGCCAGTAGTCCACAGGGGGCCGATCAGCCCCAGCATTTT
V gene: TRBV25-1; D gene: TRBD2; J gene: TRBJ2-7; clone size: NA; CDR3 protein: CASSERGGGTYEQYF; CDR3 DNA: TGTGCCAGCAGTGAACGGGGGGGTGGCACCTACGAGCAGTACTTC
V gene: TRBV5-6; D gene: TRBD2; J gene: TRBJ2-5; clone size: NA; CDR3 protein: CASSPVGAGGQETQYF; CDR3 DNA: TGTGCCAGCAGCCCAGTGGGGGCGGGAGGCCAAGAGACCCAGTACTTC
V gene: TRBV12-5; D gene: TRBD1; J gene: TRBJ1-5; clone size: NA; CDR3 protein: CASGLVPYPGQGNQPQHF; CDR3 DNA: TGTGCTAGTGGTTTGGTACCCTACCCTGGACAGGGCAATCAGCCCCAGCATTTT
V gene: TRBV21-1; D gene: NA; J gene: TRBJ2-1; clone size: NA; CDR3 protein: CASSKGWASGSYNEQFF; CDR3 DNA: NA
V gene: TRBV20-1; D gene: NA; J gene: TRBJ2-4; clone size: NA; CDR3 protein: CSASPPGENIQYF; CDR3 DNA: TGCAGTGCTAGTCCCCCAGGGGAAAACATTCAGTACTTC
V gene: TRBV7-9; D gene: NA; J gene: TRBJ2-7; clone size: NA; CDR3 protein: CASSFGDYEQYF; CDR3 DNA: TGTGCCAGCAGCTTCGGGGACTACGAGCAGTACTTC
V gene: TRBV5-5; D gene: NA; J gene: TRBJ1-1; clone size: few; CDR3 protein: CASSLRSGAQGSPEAFF; CDR3 DNA: TGTGCCAGCAGCTTGAGAAGTGGGGCCCAGGGTAGCCCTGAAGCTTTCTTT
V gene: TRBV3-1/TRBV3-2; D gene: NA; J gene: TRBJ1-4; clone size: NA; CDR3 protein: CASSPLWGRSGEKLFF; CDR3 DNA: TGTGCCAGCAGCCCGCTCTGGGGGCGGAGTGGTGAAAAACTGTTTTTT
V gene: TRBV3-1/TRBV3-2; D gene: NA; J gene: TRBJ2-3; clone size: NA; CDR3 protein: CASSPGLLRNTQYF; CDR3 DNA: TGTGCCAGCAGCCCCGGACTGCTTAGAAATACGCAGTATTTT
V gene: TRBV24-1; D gene: NA; J gene: TRBJ2-5; clone size: NA; CDR3 protein: CATSDLQQGDWYF; CDR3 DNA: TGTGCCACCAGTGATTTGCAACAGGGAGACTGGTACTTC
V gene: TRBV7-8; D gene: NA; J gene: TRBJ2-7; clone size: NA; CDR3 protein: CASSLDSGYEQYF; CDR3 DNA: TGTGCCAGCAGCTTGGACAGTGGGTACGAGCAGTACTTC
V gene: TRBV5-1; D gene: NA; J gene: TRBJ1-2; clone size: NA; CDR3 protein: CASSLTGYGYTF; CDR3 DNA: TGCGCCAGCAGCTTAACAGGGTATGGCTACACCTTC
V gene: TRBV6-5; D gene: NA; J gene: TRBJ2-7; clone size: NA; CDR3 protein: CASRPDRTSYYEQYF; CDR3 DNA: TGTGCCAGCAGGCCTGACAGGACCTCATACTACGAGCAGTACTTC
V gene: TRBV19; D gene: NA; J gene: TRBJ1-2; clone size: NA; CDR3 protein: CASSTSGPGLGTF; CDR3 DNA: TGTGCCAGTAGTACAAGCGGGCCAGGTTTAGGGACCTTC
V gene: TRBV6-4; D gene: NA; J gene: TRBJ1-1; clone size: NA; CDR3 protein: CASRITYREGEAFF; CDR3 DNA: TGTGCCAGCAGGATTACATACAGGGAGGGGGAAGCTTTCTTT
V gene: TRBV19; D gene: NA; J gene: TRBJ2-5; clone size: NA; CDR3 protein: CASNSGEGQYF; CDR3 DNA: TGTGCCAGTAACTCGGGAGAGGGCCAGTACTTC
V gene: TRBV6-5; D gene: NA; J gene: TRBJ1-6; clone size: few; CDR3 protein: CASGSGAGESPLHF; CDR3 DNA: TGTGCCAGCGGATCCGGAGCAGGGGAATCACCCCTCCACTTT
V gene: TRBV5-1; D gene: NA; J gene: TRBJ2-2; clone size: NA; CDR3 protein: CASSLVGPNTGELFF; CDR3 DNA: TGCGCCAGCAGCTTGGTGGGGCCGAACACCGGGGAGCTGTTTTTT
V gene: TRBV18; D gene: TRBD1; J gene: TRBJ2-1; clone size: NA; CDR3 protein: CASSEDRGPSYNEQFF; CDR3 DNA: TGTGCCAGCTCAGAAGACAGGGGGCCTTCCTACAATGAGCAGTTCTTC